The clone carrying this TCR beta chain was recorded a few times. Its antigen is not identified. Unique molecular identifiers were present on cDNA, and template switching added a universal primer site. TCRdb passed the 5' RACE reads through MiXCR, listing each CDR3 protein once. The sample includes 500,000 to 700,000 distinct CDR3 sequences, just over 7% of them seen just once. These data are taken from a study of identical twins. Study-level findings and limits: Beta out-of-frame twin sharing showed a weaker excess. Fewer insertions were carried by abundant cord blood beta clonotypes, but none was seen in memory repertoires. Twins shared out-of-frame alpha sequences with excess low generation probability.

The germline V gene encodes CDR1 SEHNR and CDR2 FQNEAQ (reference sequence). The length of the CDR3 is 16 residues. V shed 5 bases and J shed 1 base, with 16 bases lying between them. These same data were also listed under a study on yellow fever vaccine responses in identical twins.

Sequenced input: PBMCs. This clonotype was sampled from a woman aged 18-29 years in good health. This sequence joins TRBV7-9 and TRBJ2-3; perhaps TRBD1 as D (6 bases). The CDR3 reads CASSPLFRGRTDTQYF. The CDR3 DNA is TGTGCCAGCAGCCCCCTGTTCAGGGGACGCACAGATACGCAGTATTTT.